The next 14 T cell receptor beta chains were all read from a single sample in a study of T cells in localized non-small cell lung cancer. The assay was immunoSEQ multiplex PCR, and TCRdb's table has in-frame clones only and misses some. The table lists about 22,000 clones, roughly nine tenths of them singletons. The sequenced sample was PBMCs, obtained before any cancer treatment. Source of these receptors: a man aged 35 to 70 with stage II squamous cell lung carcinoma.

The chain has TRBV5-3 and TRBJ2-6; TRBD1 agrees at 8 bases. TRBV5-3 qualifies as an ORF whose function is uncertain. The length of the CDR3 is 15 residues. The trim removed 6 bases at V and 3 bases at J, leaving 5 bases unmatched. The CDR3 region has the DNA TGTGCCAGAACCTCAGACAGGGGTGGGGCCAACGTCCTGACTTTC. Its protein product is CARTSDRGGANVLTF.

The J gene is TRBJ2-1, the V gene TRBV6-6; no clear D gene. CDR1 is MNHNY and CDR2 is SVGAGI in the germline V gene (reference sequence). The CDR3 has 12 amino acids. The V and J ends lost 0 bases and 15 bases respectively, with 12 bases between them. CDR3: CASSYSLLDRFF. The CDR3 region has the DNA TGTGCCAGCAGTTACTCGTTGTTGGACCGGTTCTTC.

The V and J genes are TRBV28 and TRBJ2-5, with TRBD1 matching 12 bases. There are 18 residues in the CDR3. The V and J ends lost 6 bases and 1 base, in that order; junction bases with no gene match: 12. CDR1 and CDR2 (germline): MDHEN, SYDVKM. Here the CDR3 reads CASSFPGQGARRQETQYF. The CDR3 coding sequence is TGTGCCAGCAGCTTCCCGGGACAGGGGGCCCGGCGCCAAGAGACCCAGTACTTC.

V and J are TRBV5-8 and TRBJ2-5; D might be TRBD2 (5 bases). This CDR3 region has 12 residues. Germline CDR1 and CDR2: SGHTS and YDEGEE. V lost 6 bases to trimming and J lost 7 bases, with 13 bases between them. CDR3: CASNRDPGTQYF. DNA for the CDR3: TGTGCCAGCAACCGGGATCCGGGGACCCAGTACTTC.

This clone was observed a handful of times. V gene TRBV7-8 combines with J gene TRBJ1-2; D call uncertain. The V end was cut by 1 base, the J end by 6 bases, with 15 bases between. The germline gives CDR1 SGHVS, CDR2 FQNEAQ. The CDR3 covers 15 residues. The CDR3 is CASSLDVGGWDGYTF. The CDR3 nucleotides are TGTGCCAGCAGCTTAGACGTGGGAGGGTGGGATGGCTACACCTTC.

The V and J genes are TRBV7-9 and TRBJ1-3; 7 positions match TRBD1. CDR1 is SEHNR and CDR2 is FQNEAQ in the germline V gene (reference sequence). V dropped 8 bases and J dropped 6; count of bases not matched to a gene: 16. The CDR3 is 16 residues long. In DNA form, the CDR3 reads TGTGCCAGCGGCAGCTTAGAAGGACAGGACCTAAACACCATATATTTT. Translating it yields CASGSLEGQDLNTIYF.

V and J are TRBV6-5 and TRBJ2-2, with unresolved D. Germline V CDR1 and CDR2: MNHEY, SVGAGI. The CDR3 runs to 10 residues. Trimming removed 7 bases from V and 11 bases from J, with 8 bases in between. The CDR3 nucleotides are TGTGCCAGCAACCCTCCAGAGCTGTTTTTT. Protein sequence: CASNPPELFF.

This rearrangement joins TRBV15 to TRBJ2-2; tentative D call: TRBD2 (5 bases). The ends were cut back, 4 bases at V and 5 bases at J, with 5 bases in the middle. This CDR3 contains 12 residues. Germline assignment: CDR1 LNHNV and CDR2 YYDKDF (reference sequence). The CDR3 DNA is TGTGCCACCAGCAAGCGGACCGGGGAGCTGTTTTTT. Its translation is CATSKRTGELFF.

The CDR3 sequence is CASHQSLASTDTQYF. CDR3 nucleotide sequence: TGTGCCTCCCACCAGTCCCTAGCTAGCACAGATACGCAGTATTTT. The V and J genes are TRBV10-3 and TRBJ2-3; possibly TRBD2 for D (5 bases). The CDR3 runs to 15 residues. Trimming left V 11 bases short and J 0 bases short, with 18 bases between. The V gene's germline CDR1 is ENHRY and CDR2 SYGVKD.

This CDR3 reads CASRADLLVTDTQYF. Here the CDR3 DNA reads TGCGCCAGCAGGGCAGACCTTTTAGTCACAGATACGCAGTATTTT. This chain links TRBV5-1 with TRBJ2-3; D is unresolved. Trimming removed 5 bases from V and 2 bases from J, with 15 bases in between. The germline V gene encodes CDR1 SGHRS and CDR2 YFSETQ. This CDR3 has 15 residues.

The chain couples TRBV10-1 to TRBJ2-7; D remains unclear. Trimming stripped 5 bases from V and 7 bases from J, with 12 bases between. The CDR3 has 12 residues. The germline CDR1 and CDR2 sequences are WNHNN and SYGVQD (reference sequence). This CDR3 is CASSPGPYEQYF. The CDR3 DNA reads TGCGCCAGCAGTCCGGGCCCTTATGAGCAGTACTTC.

Comment on this clone: Other DNA sequences of this sample code for an identical CDR3. J is TRBJ1-1 and V is TRBV7-3, with D perhaps TRBD1 (5 bases). Between the trimmed V and J ends, which lost 0 bases and 1 base, there was a span of 6 bases. Germline-derived CDR1 and CDR2 are SGHTA and FQGTGA. This CDR3 is built from 14 residues. CDR3 region: CASSLTGQNTEAFF. The CDR3 DNA reads TGTGCCAGCAGCTTAACGGGGCAGAACACTGAAGCTTTCTTT.

The chain links TRBV29-1 to TRBJ2-3; D is unresolved. CDR1 and CDR2 (germline): SQVTM, ANQGSEA. V dropped 4 bases and J dropped 7 bases, with 6 bases sitting between them. The CDR3 is 10 residues long. The CDR3 nucleotides read TGCAGCGTTGTACAGCATACGCAGTATTTT. Protein sequence: CSVVQHTQYF.

The rearrangement uses TRBV5-4 and TRBJ2-2; unclear D gene. Germline V gives CDR1 SGHNT, CDR2 YYREEE (reference sequence). The CDR3 consists of 14 residues. The germline V and J ends were trimmed by 0 bases and 7 bases, with 10 bases remaining between them. DNA of the CDR3: TGTGCCAGCAGCTTGGAAAGAGGCATCGGGGAGCTGTTTTTT. Protein: CASSLERGIGELFF.